This T cell receptor beta chain derives from a study of cytomegalovirus exposure and HLA in healthy donors. The study's findings and limits: Later work associated roughly 15,000 TCR beta sequences with HLA alleles at 0.05 false discovery rate. Sequencing had likely introduced a cluster of highly shared sequence variants as an artifact. A later analysis, which compared TCR beta chains of equal frequency, found the HLA-associated ones more clonally expanded. Later analysis identified a missense DCLRE1C variant that was linked to TCR beta V- and J-gene trimming.

60 Vbeta and 13 Jbeta primers were used in PCR. This table comes from immunoSEQ multiplex PCR, and its TCRdb copy is limited to in-frame clones, with some not included. Of about 180,000 clones listed, roughly 76% were seen once; the top ten hold just under 5%. Concerning this clone itself: Its antigen is not identified.

There are 14 residues in the CDR3. Trimming at V came to 6 bases and at J to 6 bases, leaving 8 bases not matched to a gene. Per the germline V gene, CDR1 is KGHSH and CDR2 is LQKENI. Sequencing used PBMCs. The TCR comes from a woman aged 18-29 years in good health and CMV-seropositive. This chain joins TRBV18 and TRBJ2-1; 7 bases align to TRBD1. CDR3 sequence: CASSQDRFGNEQFF. CDR3 coding DNA: TGTGCCAGCTCCCAGGACAGGTTCGGCAATGAGCAGTTCTTC.